This entry is about one T cell receptor beta chain. What it binds is unknown. These data originate in a study of cytomegalovirus exposure and HLA in healthy donors. Overall study results and limits: The study dropped some indistinguishable V segments, TRBV6-2 and TRBV6-3 among them. Whilst most TCR sequences proved rare, a subset of public TCRs occurred across many donors.

PCR used 60 Vbeta primers and 13 Jbeta primers. Original processing methods: Later, tens of millions of unique TCR beta chains were counted in an analysis, and roughly 11 million of them were shared. Repertoires were generated with immunoSEQ multiplex PCR, while TCRdb's copy carries only in-frame clones and drops some. From that table come the V and J calls and clone size; the DNA was used to work out D and trimming. The sample holds around 180,000 clones, 80% seen once. The CDR3 has 15 residues. Germline CDR1 and CDR2: MNHNY and SVGAGI (reference sequence). The trim removed 5 bases at V and 2 bases at J, leaving 6 bases unmatched.

The origin of this receptor is a man aged 40-49 years in good health and CMV-seronegative. J is TRBJ1-5 and V is TRBV6-6, with 7 bases fitting TRBD1. The sequencing input was PBMCs. CDR3 residues: CASSTDRLGNQPQHF. Written as DNA, the CDR3 is TGTGCCAGCAGTACGGACAGGCTGGGCAATCAGCCCCAGCATTTT.